This T cell receptor (beta chain) was recovered during a study of spatial heterogeneity in lung cancer (dated by TCRdb to between 2017 and 2020). About the full investigation: Beta-chain transcripts were consistently detected in greater numbers than alpha-chain transcripts, which likely reflected higher beta-chain transcript abundance. A strong correlation was found between TCR transcript counts in tumor regions and a T cell transcriptional module score from matched bulk RNA-seq. In the raw uncorrected reads, each unique combination of TCR and UMI appeared on average more than ten times. TCR alpha and beta repertoires were quantitatively compared across multiple tumor regions, matched nontumor lung and blood in non-small cell lung cancer. TCR repertoire features were related to nonsynonymous mutation counts determined by whole-exome sequencing of tumor tissue. Both alpha and beta chains were TCR-sequenced in 200 or so tumor regions, around 64 matched nontumor lung samples and around 54 PBMC samples obtained at surgery.

About this clonotype: It has no known antigen specificity. No base-level quality is on record; no much larger clone is a single base apart.

In the paper's terms, the time point label means: sample taken at primary tumor resection. Donors were approximately 72 patients with early-stage, untreated non-small cell lung cancer from the lung TRACERx cohort. TCR sequencing used whole RNA extracted from tumor and nontumor lung tissue, or from cryopreserved PBMC samples, without cell sorting. A patient was chosen for TCR sequencing only when enough RNA was available from at least two tumor regions. Before selection, tumor and adjacent nontumor lung specimens were reviewed by a lung pathologist. Relative to germline, V is 5 bases shorter and J is 10 bases shorter, with 14 bases between their ends. The CDR3, from cysteine to phenylalanine, totals 13 residues. The kept DNA is CDR3 alone, 39 bases in frame from the first base. Study-level results and caveats: The tumor nonsynonymous mutation count correlated with the number of expanded intratumoral alpha and beta TCRs. Additional single-cell paired TCR alpha and beta sequencing was considered necessary to confirm, at a functional level, the hypothesis that regional TCRs recognize regional mutations. TCR-seq was estimated to cover only approximately 6.4% of tumor T cells for alpha chains and around 13% for beta chains. Counts of ubiquitous and regional expanded TCRs were found to correlate with counts of ubiquitous and regional nonsynonymous mutations, respectively.

The receptor library was made with 5' RACE. Sequencer: NextSeq 500. In the TCR library protocol, a unique molecular identifier was attached to each TCR cDNA molecule so that PCR and sequencing errors could be corrected. The authors' analysis ran thus. Decombinator tools were used for TCR identification, UMI-based error correction and CDR3 extraction. Expanded TCRs were defined as those above a frequency of 2 per 1,000, corresponding to the top 1% of the tumor frequency distribution. Expanded tumor TCRs were classed as regional if statistically deemed absent (corrected P<0.05) from at least one tumor region, otherwise ubiquitous. Each repertoire was subsampled 100 times to 5,000 TCRs, after which Renyi diversity was computed with the R vegan package. To build CDR3 similarity networks, amino acid triplet string-kernel similarity was used, and CDR3s were connected when their pairwise similarity was above 0.82. TCRdb cleaned the public reads at Q25 with fastp, built clones with MiXCR and kept in-frame beta chains. Rows are unified per CDR3 protein, each entry keeping the most common DNA and genes. TCRdb's processing, not the authors' own work, is the source of the V and J calls. The sample table contains some 14,000 distinct CDR3 sequences; only one count was recorded for 4.5% to 6% of them. Approximately 10% of the sample goes to the ten largest clones.

The chain employs TRBV12-3 or TRBV12-4 and TRBJ1-4, with TRBD1 tentatively as D gene (6 bases match). The sequence was collected from a female donor with early-stage non-small cell lung cancer. The sample was lung tumor tissue, taken at surgery. This receptor has the CDR3 CASSTFRGGKLFF. The DNA sequence is as follows: TGTGCCAGCAGTACGTTCAGGGGAGGAAAACTGTTTTTT.